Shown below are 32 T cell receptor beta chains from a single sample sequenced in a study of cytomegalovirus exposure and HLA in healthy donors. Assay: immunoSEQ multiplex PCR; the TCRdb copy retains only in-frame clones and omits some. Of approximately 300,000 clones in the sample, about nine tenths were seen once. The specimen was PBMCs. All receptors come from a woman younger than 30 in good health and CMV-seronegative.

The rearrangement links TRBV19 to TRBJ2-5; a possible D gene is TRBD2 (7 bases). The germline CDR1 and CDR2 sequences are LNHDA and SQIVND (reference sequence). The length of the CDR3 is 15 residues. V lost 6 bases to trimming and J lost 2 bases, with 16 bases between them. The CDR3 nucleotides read TGTGCCAGTAGCCTGGGGGGGCTGGGGCAAGAGACCCAGTACTTC. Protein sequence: CASSLGGLGQETQYF.

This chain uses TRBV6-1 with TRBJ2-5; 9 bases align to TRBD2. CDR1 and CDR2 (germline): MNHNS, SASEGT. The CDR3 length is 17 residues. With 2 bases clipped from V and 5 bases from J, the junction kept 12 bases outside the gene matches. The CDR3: CASSEFVAGGPGETQYF. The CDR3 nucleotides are TGTGCCAGCAGTGAATTCGTTGCGGGAGGGCCGGGTGAGACCCAGTACTTC.

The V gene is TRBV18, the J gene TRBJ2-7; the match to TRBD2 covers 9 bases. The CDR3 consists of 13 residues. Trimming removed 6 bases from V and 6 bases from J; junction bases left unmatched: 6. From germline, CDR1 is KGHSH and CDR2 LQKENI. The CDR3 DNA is TGTGCCAGCTCGGTAGCGGGAGCCGTCGAGCAGTACTTC. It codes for CASSVAGAVEQYF.

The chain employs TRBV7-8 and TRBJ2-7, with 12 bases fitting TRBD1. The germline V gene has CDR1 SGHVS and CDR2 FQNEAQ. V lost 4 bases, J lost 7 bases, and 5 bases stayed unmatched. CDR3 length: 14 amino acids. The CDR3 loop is CASSWGQGAGEQYF. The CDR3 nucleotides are TGTGCCAGCAGCTGGGGACAGGGGGCGGGGGAGCAGTACTTC.

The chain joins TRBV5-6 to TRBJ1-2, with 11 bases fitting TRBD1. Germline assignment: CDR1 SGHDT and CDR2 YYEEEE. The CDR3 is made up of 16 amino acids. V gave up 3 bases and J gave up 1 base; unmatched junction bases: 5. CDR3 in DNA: TGTGCCAGCAGCTGGGCGGGACAGGGGGTTAACTATGGCTACACCTTC. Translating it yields CASSWAGQGVNYGYTF.

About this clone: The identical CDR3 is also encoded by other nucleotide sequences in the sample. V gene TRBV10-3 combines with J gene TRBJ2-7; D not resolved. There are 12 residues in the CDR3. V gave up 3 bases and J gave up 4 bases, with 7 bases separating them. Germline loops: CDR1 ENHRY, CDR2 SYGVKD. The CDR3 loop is CAISEASYEQYF. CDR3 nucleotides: TGTGCCATCAGTGAAGCAAGTTACGAGCAGTACTTC.

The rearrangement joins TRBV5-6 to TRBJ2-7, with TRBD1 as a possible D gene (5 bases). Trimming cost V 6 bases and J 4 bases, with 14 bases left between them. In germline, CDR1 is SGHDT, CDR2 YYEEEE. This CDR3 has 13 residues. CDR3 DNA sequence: TGTGCCAGCACCCTAAGGGGTCGGTACGAGCAGTACTTC. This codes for CASTLRGRYEQYF.

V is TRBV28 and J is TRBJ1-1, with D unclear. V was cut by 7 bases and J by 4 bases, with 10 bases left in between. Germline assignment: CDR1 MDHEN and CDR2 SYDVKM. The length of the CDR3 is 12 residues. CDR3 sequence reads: CASKYLSTEAFF. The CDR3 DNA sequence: TGTGCCAGCAAATACTTAAGCACTGAAGCTTTCTTT.

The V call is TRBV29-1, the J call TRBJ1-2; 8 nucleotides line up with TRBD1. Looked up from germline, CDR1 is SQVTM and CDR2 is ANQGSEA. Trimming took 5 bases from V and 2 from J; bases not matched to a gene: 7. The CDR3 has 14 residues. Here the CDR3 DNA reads TGCAGCGTTCCGCAGGGGGCAGGGAACTATGGCTACACCTTC. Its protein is CSVPQGAGNYGYTF.

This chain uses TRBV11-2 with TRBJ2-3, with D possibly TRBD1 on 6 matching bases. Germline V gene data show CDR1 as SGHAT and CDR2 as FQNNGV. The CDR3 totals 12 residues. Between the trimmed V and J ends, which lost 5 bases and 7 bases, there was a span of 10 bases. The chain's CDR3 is CASSLGTHTQYF. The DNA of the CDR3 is TGTGCCAGCAGCCTAGGGACACATACGCAGTATTTT.

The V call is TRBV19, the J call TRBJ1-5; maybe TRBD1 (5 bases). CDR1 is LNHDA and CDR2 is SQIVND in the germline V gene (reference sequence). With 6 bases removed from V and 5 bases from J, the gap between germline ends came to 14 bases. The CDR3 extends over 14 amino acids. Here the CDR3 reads CASRRQGSDQPQHF. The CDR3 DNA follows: TGTGCCAGTAGAAGGCAGGGAAGTGATCAGCCCCAGCATTTT.

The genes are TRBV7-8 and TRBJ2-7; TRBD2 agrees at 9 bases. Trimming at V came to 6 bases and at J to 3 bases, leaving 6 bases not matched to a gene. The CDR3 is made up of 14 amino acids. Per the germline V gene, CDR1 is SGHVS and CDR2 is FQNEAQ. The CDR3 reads CASSFIAGVYEQYF. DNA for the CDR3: TGTGCCAGCAGTTTCATAGCGGGAGTCTACGAGCAGTACTTC. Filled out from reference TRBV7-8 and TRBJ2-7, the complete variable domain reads GAGVSQSPRYKVAKRGQDVALRCDPISGHVSLFWYQQALGQGPEFLTYFQNEAQLDKSGLPSDRFFAERPEGSVSTLKIQRTQQEDSAVYLCASSFIAGVYEQYFGPGTRLTVT.

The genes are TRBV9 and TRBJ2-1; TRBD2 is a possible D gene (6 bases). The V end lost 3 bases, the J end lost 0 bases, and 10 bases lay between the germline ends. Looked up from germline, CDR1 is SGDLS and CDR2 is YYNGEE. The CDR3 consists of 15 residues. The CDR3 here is CASSGTSLSYNEQFF. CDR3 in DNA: TGTGCCAGCAGCGGAACTAGCCTCTCCTACAATGAGCAGTTCTTC.

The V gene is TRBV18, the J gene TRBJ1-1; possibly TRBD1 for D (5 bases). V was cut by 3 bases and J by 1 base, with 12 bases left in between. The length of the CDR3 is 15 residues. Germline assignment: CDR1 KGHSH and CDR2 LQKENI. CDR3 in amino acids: CASSPQGGENTEAFF. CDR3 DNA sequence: TGTGCCAGCTCACCCCAGGGAGGGGAGAACACTGAAGCTTTCTTT. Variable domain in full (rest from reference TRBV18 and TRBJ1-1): NAGVMQNPRHLVRRRGQEARLRCSPMKGHSHVYWYRQLPEEGLKFMVYLQKENIIDESGMPKERFSAEFPKEGPSILRIQQVVRGDSAAYFCASSPQGGENTEAFFGQGTRLTVV.

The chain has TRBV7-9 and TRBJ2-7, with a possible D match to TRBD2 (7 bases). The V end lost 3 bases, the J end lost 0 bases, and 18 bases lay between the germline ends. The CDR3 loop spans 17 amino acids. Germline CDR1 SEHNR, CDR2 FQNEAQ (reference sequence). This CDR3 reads CASSLGERGEGSYEQYF. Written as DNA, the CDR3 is TGTGCCAGCAGCTTGGGGGAAAGGGGGGAGGGCTCCTACGAGCAGTACTTC.

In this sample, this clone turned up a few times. CDR3 loop: CASSVDPAYEQYF. Written as DNA, the CDR3 is TGTGCCAGCAGCGTAGATCCAGCCTACGAGCAGTACTTC. The V and J genes are TRBV9 and TRBJ2-7, with unresolved D. V was pared by 0 bases and J by 2 bases, with 6 bases between. Germline V CDR1 and CDR2: SGDLS, YYNGEE. The length of the CDR3 is 13 residues. Full variable domain (remainder filled in from reference TRBV9 and TRBJ2-7): DSGVTQTPKHLITATGQRVTLRCSPRSGDLSVYWYQQSLDQGLQFLIQYYNGEERAKGNILERFSAQQFPDLHSELNLSSLELGDSALYFCASSVDPAYEQYFGPGTRLTVT.

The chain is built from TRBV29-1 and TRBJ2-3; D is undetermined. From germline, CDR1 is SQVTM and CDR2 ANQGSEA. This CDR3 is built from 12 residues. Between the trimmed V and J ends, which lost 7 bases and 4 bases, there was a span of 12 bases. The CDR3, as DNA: TGCAGCGCCACGAGTAGTTCAGATACGCAGTATTTT. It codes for CSATSSSDTQYF.

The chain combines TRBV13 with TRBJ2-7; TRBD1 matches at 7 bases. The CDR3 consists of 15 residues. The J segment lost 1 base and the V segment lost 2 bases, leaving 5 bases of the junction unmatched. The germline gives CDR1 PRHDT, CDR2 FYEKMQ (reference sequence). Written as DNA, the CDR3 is TGTGCCAGCAGCTTACGGGACAGTACTTCCTACGAGCAGTACTTC. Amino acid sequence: CASSLRDSTSYEQYF.

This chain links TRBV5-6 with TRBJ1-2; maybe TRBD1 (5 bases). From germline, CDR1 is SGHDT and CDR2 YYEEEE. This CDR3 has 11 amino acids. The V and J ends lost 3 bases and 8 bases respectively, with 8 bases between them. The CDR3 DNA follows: TGTGCCAGCAGCTGGTCAGGGGGCTACACCTTC. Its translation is CASSWSGGYTF. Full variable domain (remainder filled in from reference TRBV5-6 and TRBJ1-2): DAGVTQSPTHLIKTRGQQVTLRCSPKSGHDTVSWYQQALGQGPQFIFQYYEEEERQRGNFPDRFSGHQFPNYSSELNVNALLLGDSALYLCASSWSGGYTFGSGTRLTVV.

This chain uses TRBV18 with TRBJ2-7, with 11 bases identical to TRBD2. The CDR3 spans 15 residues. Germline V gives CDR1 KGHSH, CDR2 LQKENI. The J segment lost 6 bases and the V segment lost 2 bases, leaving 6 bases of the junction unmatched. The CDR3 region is CASSPTSGSVLEQYF. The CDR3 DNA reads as TGTGCCAGCTCACCAACTAGCGGGAGTGTACTCGAGCAGTACTTC.

The CDR3: CASRQAGGPGQYF. For the CDR3, the DNA is TGTGCCAGCAGACAAGCGGGAGGGCCCGGGCAGTACTTC. The chain has TRBV6-6 and TRBJ2-7; 10 bases agree with TRBD2. Per germline, CDR1 MNHNY and CDR2 SVGAGI (reference sequence). CDR3 length: 13 amino acids. The trim removed 6 bases at V and 9 bases at J, leaving 8 bases unmatched.

CDR3 sequence reads: CASSPDRVYTEAFF. Written as DNA, the CDR3 is TGCGCCAGCAGCCCCGACAGGGTTTACACTGAAGCTTTCTTT. V usage is TRBV5-1 and J usage is TRBJ1-1, with TRBD1 matching over 7 bases. From germline, CDR1 is SGHRS and CDR2 YFSETQ. This CDR3 region has 14 residues. Germline trimming cut 4 bases from V and 3 bases from J; bases unmatched to any gene: 6.

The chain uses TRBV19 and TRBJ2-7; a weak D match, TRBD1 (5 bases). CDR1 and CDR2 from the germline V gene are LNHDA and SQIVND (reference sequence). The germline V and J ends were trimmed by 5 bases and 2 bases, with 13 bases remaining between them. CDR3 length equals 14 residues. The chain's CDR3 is CASSRQIIAYEQYF. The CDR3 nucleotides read TGTGCCAGTAGTCGACAGATTATAGCCTACGAGCAGTACTTC.

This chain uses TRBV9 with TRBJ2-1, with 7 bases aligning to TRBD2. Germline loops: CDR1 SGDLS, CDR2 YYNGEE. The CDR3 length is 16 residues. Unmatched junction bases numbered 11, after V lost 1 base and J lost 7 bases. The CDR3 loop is CASSVYREAGSNEQFF. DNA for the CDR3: TGTGCCAGCAGCGTATACCGGGAGGCCGGGTCGAATGAGCAGTTCTTC.

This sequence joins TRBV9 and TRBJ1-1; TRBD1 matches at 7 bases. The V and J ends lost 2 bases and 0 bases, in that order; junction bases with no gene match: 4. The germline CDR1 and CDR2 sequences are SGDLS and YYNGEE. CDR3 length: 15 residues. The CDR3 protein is CASSVLTGMNTEAFF. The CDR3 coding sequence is TGTGCCAGCAGCGTTCTGACAGGGATGAACACTGAAGCTTTCTTT.

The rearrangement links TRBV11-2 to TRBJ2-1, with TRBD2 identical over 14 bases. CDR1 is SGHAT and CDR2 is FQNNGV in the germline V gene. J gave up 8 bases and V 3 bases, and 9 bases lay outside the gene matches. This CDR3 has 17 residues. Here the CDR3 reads CASSFDGGTSGRYEQFF. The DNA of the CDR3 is TGTGCCAGCAGCTTTGACGGGGGGACTAGCGGGAGATATGAGCAGTTCTTC.

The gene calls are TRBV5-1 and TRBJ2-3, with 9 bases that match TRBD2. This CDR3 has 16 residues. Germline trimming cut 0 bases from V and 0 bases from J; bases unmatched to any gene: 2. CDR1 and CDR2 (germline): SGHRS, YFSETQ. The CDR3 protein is CASSLGLAASTDTQYF. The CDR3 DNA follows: TGCGCCAGCAGCTTGGGACTAGCGGCTAGCACAGATACGCAGTATTTT.

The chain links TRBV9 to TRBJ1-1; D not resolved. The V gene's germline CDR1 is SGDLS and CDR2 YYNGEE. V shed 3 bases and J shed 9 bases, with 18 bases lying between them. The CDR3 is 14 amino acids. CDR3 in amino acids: CASSAESGGPKAFF. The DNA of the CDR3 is TGTGCCAGCAGCGCGGAATCAGGTGGGCCTAAAGCTTTCTTT.

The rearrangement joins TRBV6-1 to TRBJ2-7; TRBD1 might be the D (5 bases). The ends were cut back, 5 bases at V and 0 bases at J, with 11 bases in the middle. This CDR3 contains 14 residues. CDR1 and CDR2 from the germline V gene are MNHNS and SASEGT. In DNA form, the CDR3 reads TGTGCCAGCAGTTCAGGGTGGAGCTCCTACGAGCAGTACTTC. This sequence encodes CASSSGWSSYEQYF.

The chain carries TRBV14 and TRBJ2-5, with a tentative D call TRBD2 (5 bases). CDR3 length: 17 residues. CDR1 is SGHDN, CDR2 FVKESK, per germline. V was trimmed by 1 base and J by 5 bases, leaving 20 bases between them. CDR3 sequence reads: CASSQARGTFSGETQYF. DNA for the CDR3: TGTGCCAGCAGCCAAGCACGGGGTACTTTTTCTGGGGAGACCCAGTACTTC.

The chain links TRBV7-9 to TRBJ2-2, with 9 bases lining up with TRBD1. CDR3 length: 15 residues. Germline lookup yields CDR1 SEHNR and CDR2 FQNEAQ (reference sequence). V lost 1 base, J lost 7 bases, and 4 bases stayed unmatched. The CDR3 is CASSLVDRGYGELFF. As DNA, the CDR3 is TGTGCCAGCAGCTTAGTGGACAGGGGATACGGGGAGCTGTTTTTT.

The DNA of the CDR3 is TGTGCCAGCAGTCCCCCTGAGGGTTTTCCCAAAGCTTTCTTT. It specifies CASSPPEGFPKAFF. The genes are TRBV28 and TRBJ1-1; D is unresolved. This CDR3 region has 14 residues. Trimming removed 5 bases from V and 9 bases from J, with 19 bases in between. Germline V gives CDR1 MDHEN, CDR2 SYDVKM.